The 5 T cell receptor beta chains below all came from one sample that was sequenced in a study of T cells in Graves' hyperthyroidism and ophthalmopathy. Amplification of TCR beta CDR3 regions used RNA as the template. RT-PCR in the first round (using the HTBI primer set) targeted the TCR CDR3. TCRdb itself ran the multiplex PCR reads through MiXCR, one entry per CDR3 protein. The data hold hundreds of thousands of distinct CDR3 sequences, with around a quarter observed a single time. Source material: blood. These receptors were obtained from a woman aged 30 to 39 with Graves' ophthalmopathy.

This clonotype was found a few times. The chain joins TRBV18 to TRBJ1-1; TRBD1 aligns across 9 bases. Germline CDR1 KGHSH, CDR2 LQKENI. After removal of 3 bases from V and 11 bases from J, the junction contained 7 bases not matched to a gene. CDR3 size: 13 residues. DNA for the CDR3: TGTGCCAGCTCACCGGGACAGGGCGGTGGGGCTTTCTTT. This codes for CASSPGQGGGAFF.

J is TRBJ2-7 and V is TRBV10-2; 9 bases agree with TRBD1. The CDR3 length is 14 residues. Per the germline V gene, CDR1 is WSHSY and CDR2 is SAAADI. V shed 6 bases and J 4 bases; nucleotides not matched to a gene: 7. The CDR3 here is CASSVTGGVYEQYF. Here the CDR3 DNA reads TGCGCCAGCAGCGTGACAGGGGGAGTATACGAGCAGTACTTC.

The chain has TRBV10-1 and TRBJ2-4; maybe TRBD1 (5 bases). Per germline, CDR1 WNHNN and CDR2 SYGVQD (reference sequence). The CDR3 covers 18 residues. Trimming took 3 bases from V and 2 from J, leaving 20 bases between them. The CDR3 is CASSEVLRKTDTKNIQYF. In DNA, the CDR3 is TGCGCCAGCAGTGAAGTTTTAAGAAAGACAGATACCAAAAACATTCAGTACTTC.

In this sample, this clonotype turned up many times. This sequence joins TRBV3-1 and TRBJ2-5; the D is unclear. The CDR3 contains 16 residues. Trimming took 1 base from V and 1 from J, leaving 13 bases between them. Looked up from germline, CDR1 is LGHDT and CDR2 is YNNKEL (reference sequence). The CDR3 region has the DNA TGTGCCAGCAGCCAAGGGCCAGCGAGAGGCCAAGAGACCCAGTACTTC. Translating it yields CASSQGPARGQETQYF.

This clonotype has at least ten counts. This sequence joins TRBV6-2 or TRBV6-3 and TRBJ1-1; no definite D call. V lost 6 bases to trimming and J lost 1 base, with 15 bases between them. The CDR3 spans 15 residues. Germline V gene lookup returns CDR1 MNHEY and CDR2 SVGEGT. The CDR3 bases are TGTGCCAGCAGCCGGCGAGTGGTAGGGAACACTGAAGCTTTCTTT. It encodes CASSRRVVGNTEAFF.